Following are 25 T cell receptor beta chains from one sample sequenced in a study of monozygotic twins with inflammatory bowel disease. Reprocessing the 5' RACE reads, TCRdb reports a single entry for every CDR3 protein and omits DNA. Recorded for this sample: over 350,000 distinct CDR3 sequences. The specimen sequenced was blood. Source of these receptors: a human donor with ulcerative colitis or Crohn's disease, or a healthy co-twin of an affected twin (not recorded which).

The gene calls are TRBV7-2 and TRBJ2-7; TCRdb selects TRBD2, and the lack of DNA leaves this call unchecked. This CDR3 comprises 16 residues. The germline CDR1 and CDR2 sequences are SGHTA and FQGNSA. Here the CDR3 reads CASSLDGVAGGYEQYF.

This chain connects TRBV2 to TRBJ1-5; the D call from TCRdb, TRBD1, cannot be confirmed without DNA. Looked up from germline, CDR1 is SNHLY and CDR2 is FYNNEI. The CDR3 has 14 residues. CDR3 region: CASTGTGSNQPQHF. The full variable domain, its missing parts supplied by reference TRBV2 and TRBJ1-5, is EPEVTQTPSHQVTQMGQEVILRCVPISNHLYFYWYRQILGQKVEFLVSFYNNEISEKSEIFDDQFSVERPDGSNFTLKIRSTKLEDSAMYFCASTGTGSNQPQHFGDGTRLSIL.

The chain combines TRBV3-1 with TRBJ2-1; the TRBD2 assignment by TCRdb is unverifiable without DNA. The CDR3 has 14 amino acids. The V gene's germline CDR1 is LGHDT and CDR2 YNNKEL (reference sequence). CDR3 residues: CASSPRGGSNEQFF.

The chain employs TRBV6-2 or TRBV6-3 and TRBJ1-5; TCRdb lists TRBD1, though no DNA is available to test this call. This CDR3 spans 15 amino acids. The germline V gene has CDR1 MNHEY and CDR2 SVGEGT. CDR3 loop: CASRLGGEPNQPQHF.

This sequence joins TRBV6-6 and TRBJ2-7. Germline CDR1 reads MNHNY; CDR2 reads SVGAGI (reference sequence). CDR3 length equals 14 residues. The CDR3 is CASSYSGPSYEQYF.

The chain recombines TRBV20-1 with TRBJ2-1; TCRdb reports TRBD2, a call that lacks DNA to check it against. Germline V gene sequence: CDR1 DFQATT, CDR2 SNEGSKA (reference sequence). This CDR3 is 15 amino acids long. CDR3 residues: CSAIPARSSYNEQFF.

The chain uses TRBV4-2 and TRBJ2-5; TCRdb's D call, TRBD1, is unchecked because there is no DNA. CDR3 length equals 16 residues. Germline CDR1 reads LGHNA; CDR2 reads YNFKEQ. This chain's CDR3 is CASSQARQGGMETQYF.

The chain uses TRBV7-2 and TRBJ2-7; no DNA is available, so the TRBD1 call from TCRdb remains unchecked. The CDR3 spans 15 residues. From germline, CDR1 is SGHTA and CDR2 FQGNSA. This CDR3 reads CASSWRQGAVDEQYF.

The chain links TRBV29-1 to TRBJ1-4; TCRdb gives TRBD1 as the D gene, but with no DNA this cannot be confirmed. The germline V gene encodes CDR1 SQVTM and CDR2 ANQGSEA. The CDR3 length is 13 residues. The CDR3 sequence: CSGSRGTNEKLFF.

This CDR3 is CATKLKNTEYF. The chain combines TRBV10-2 with TRBJ2-5. The length of the CDR3 is 11 residues. Germline lookup yields CDR1 WSHSY and CDR2 SAAADI.

CDR3 amino acids: CASSLVRLNTGELFF. The gene calls are TRBV11-2 and TRBJ2-2. Per the germline V gene, CDR1 is SGHAT and CDR2 is FQNNGV. This CDR3 is built from 15 residues.

The V gene is TRBV14, the J gene TRBJ2-3; there is no DNA to check the TCRdb D call of TRBD2. This CDR3 is built from 16 residues. Germline values: CDR1 SGHDN, CDR2 FVKESK. CDR3 region: CASSPARTSGLDTQYF.

The chain recombines TRBV4-2 with TRBJ2-2; TCRdb calls TRBD2, which cannot be checked without DNA. In germline, CDR1 is LGHNA, CDR2 YNFKEQ. This CDR3 has 15 amino acids. This CDR3 reads CASSQPTSYPSELFF.

The chain joins TRBV20-1 to TRBJ2-5; TCRdb's D call of TRBD1 is untestable without DNA. CDR3 length: 11 residues. Germline CDR1 reads DFQATT; CDR2 reads SNEGSKA (reference sequence). The CDR3 is CSAFPGETQYF.

This rearrangement joins TRBV20-1 to TRBJ2-3; TCRdb's D call of TRBD2 is untestable without DNA. The CDR3 is 17 residues long. The V gene's germline CDR1 is DFQATT and CDR2 SNEGSKA (reference sequence). This chain's CDR3 is CSAREAPRGGHTDTQYF.

This chain uses TRBV3-1 with TRBJ2-7. CDR3 length: 13 amino acids. The germline V gene encodes CDR1 LGHDT and CDR2 YNNKEL (reference sequence). Here the CDR3 reads CASSHQATYEQYF.

This chain uses TRBV7-7 with TRBJ2-5. The CDR3 runs to 13 residues. In germline, CDR1 is SSHAT, CDR2 FNYEAQ (reference sequence). The CDR3: CASSLDEEETQYF.

The CDR3 loop is CASSRSLMDGNYGYTF. The rearrangement joins TRBV7-9 to TRBJ1-2. Germline values: CDR1 SEHNR, CDR2 FQNEAQ (reference sequence). The CDR3 runs to 16 residues. The entire variable domain, with the rest obtained from reference TRBV7-9 and TRBJ1-2, is as follows: DTGVSQNPRHKITKRGQNVTFRCDPISEHNRLYWYRQTLGQGPEFLTYFQNEAQLEKSRLLSDRFSAERPKGSFSTLEIQRTEQGDSAMYLCASSRSLMDGNYGYTFGSGTRLTVV.

V usage is TRBV3-1 and J usage is TRBJ2-7; checking the TCRdb D call of TRBD2 is not possible without DNA. This CDR3 region has 13 residues. The germline V gene has CDR1 LGHDT and CDR2 YNNKEL (reference sequence). The CDR3 spells CASSPLGLREQYF.

The CDR3 region is CSEGDENYGYTF. The chain is built from TRBV20-1 and TRBJ1-2; with no DNA, the TCRdb D assignment of TRBD1 cannot be verified. Germline V CDR1 and CDR2: DFQATT, SNEGSKA (reference sequence). This CDR3 is 12 amino acids long.

CDR3 sequence: CASSFAGGFYEQYF. V gene TRBV27 combines with J gene TRBJ2-7; checking the TCRdb D call of TRBD1 is not possible without DNA. The CDR3 is 14 amino acids. Germline CDR1 reads MNHEY; CDR2 reads SMNVEV (reference sequence).

The rearrangement uses TRBV4-1 and TRBJ2-3; the D call of TRBD2 rests on TCRdb alone, since no DNA is present to check it. In germline, CDR1 is MGHRA, CDR2 YSYEKL. CDR3 length: 18 residues. The CDR3 reads CASSPTAGGLRKTDTQYF.

V usage is TRBV11-1 and J usage is TRBJ2-3; TCRdb's D call of TRBD2 is untestable without DNA. The CDR3 has 18 residues. The V gene's germline CDR1 is SGHAT and CDR2 FQDESV (reference sequence). CDR3 sequence: CAGSADAGLQSPTDTQYF.

The J gene is TRBJ2-3, the V gene TRBV5-1; the D gene TCRdb calls, TRBD1, cannot be checked with no DNA. This CDR3 has 17 amino acids. Germline CDR1 and CDR2: SGHRS and YFSETQ. CDR3 region: CASSLGQGPLWADTQYF.

This chain links TRBV6-6 with TRBJ1-1. The CDR3 spans 14 residues. CDR1 MNHNY and CDR2 SVGAGI come from the germline V gene (reference sequence). CDR3 sequence reads: CASSYGLSDTEAFF.